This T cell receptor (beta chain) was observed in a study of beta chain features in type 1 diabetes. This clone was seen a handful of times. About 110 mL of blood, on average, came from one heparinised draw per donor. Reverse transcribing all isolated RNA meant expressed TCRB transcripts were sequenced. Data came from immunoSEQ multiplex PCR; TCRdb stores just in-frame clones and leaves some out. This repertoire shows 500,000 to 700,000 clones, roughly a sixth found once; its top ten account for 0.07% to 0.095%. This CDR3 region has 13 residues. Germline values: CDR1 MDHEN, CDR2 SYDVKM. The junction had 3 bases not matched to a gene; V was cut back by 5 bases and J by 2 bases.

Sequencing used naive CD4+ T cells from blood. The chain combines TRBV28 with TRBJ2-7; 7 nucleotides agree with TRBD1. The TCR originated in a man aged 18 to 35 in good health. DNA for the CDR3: TGTGCCAGCAGTAAGGACAGGCCCTACGAGCAGTACTTC. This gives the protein CASSKDRPYEQYF.